Below are 9 T cell receptor beta chains sequenced from a single sample in a study of T cell responses to AZD1222 COVID-19 vaccine. Clones were sequenced by immunoSEQ multiplex PCR, and TCRdb holds only the in-frame ones, with some missing. The sample yields around 84,000 clones, 70% to 90% seen once. The source material was peripheral blood, sampled 28 days after the second AZD1222 dose. These receptors all come from an adult who received the AZD1222 COVID-19 vaccine.

The chain employs TRBV19 and TRBJ1-1, with 7 bases lining up with TRBD1. V was clipped by 7 bases and J by 5 bases; unmatched bases: 13. In germline, CDR1 is LNHDA, CDR2 SQIVND (reference sequence). This CDR3 is built from 15 residues. CDR3 region: CASTSQGRGWTEAFF. The DNA of the CDR3 is TGTGCCAGTACCTCACAGGGGAGGGGATGGACTGAAGCTTTCTTT.

This clone was detected only a few times. This chain links TRBV27 with TRBJ2-3, with 9 bases fitting TRBD2. In germline, CDR1 is MNHEY, CDR2 SMNVEV (reference sequence). The CDR3 spans 17 residues. Trimming took 6 bases from V and 3 from J; bases not matched to a gene: 13. For the CDR3, the DNA is TGTGCCAGCAGCCCATTCCCGGCTAGCGGGGAGACAGATACGCAGTATTTT. Encoded protein: CASSPFPASGETDTQYF.

This clone was counted a single time. The rearrangement links TRBV7-9 to TRBJ1-2; possible D gene TRBD1, 5 bases. CDR1 and CDR2 from the germline V gene are SEHNR and FQNEAQ (reference sequence). The CDR3 contains 18 residues. Deletions cut 0 bases from V and 4 bases from J, with 21 bases between. CDR3 in amino acids: CASSLAHSVDSLRYGYTF. The CDR3 region has the DNA TGTGCCAGCAGCTTAGCCCATTCCGTTGACAGTCTACGCTATGGCTACACCTTC. Together with reference TRBV7-9 and TRBJ1-2, the CDR3 gives the full variable domain: DTGVSQNPRHKITKRGQNVTFRCDPISEHNRLYWYRQTLGQGPEFLTYFQNEAQLEKSRLLSDRFSAERPKGSFSTLEIQRTEQGDSAMYLCASSLAHSVDSLRYGYTFGSGTRLTVV.

The chain has TRBV6-5 and TRBJ1-4; no definite D call. From germline, CDR1 is MNHEY and CDR2 SVGAGI. Trimming cost V 9 bases and J 5 bases, with 13 bases left between them. The CDR3 is 13 residues long. CDR3 bases: TGTGCCAGTACCCCGGACGGGAATGAAAAACTGTTTTTT. The encoded protein is CASTPDGNEKLFF.

This chain uses TRBV6-4 with TRBJ1-2; TRBD1 is a possible D gene (6 bases). Germline CDR1 and CDR2: MRHNA and SNTAGT. The V gene lost 0 bases and the J gene lost 4 bases, with 9 bases spanning the gap. The length of the CDR3 is 14 residues. The CDR3 sequence is CASSDSAGAYGYTF. CDR3 DNA: TGTGCCAGCAGTGACTCTGCGGGGGCCTATGGCTACACCTTC.

The sample holds one count of this clone. The rearrangement joins TRBV18 to TRBJ1-1; no firm D call. Trimming took 4 bases from V and 7 from J, leaving 16 bases between them. CDR3 length: 14 amino acids. The germline V gene encodes CDR1 KGHSH and CDR2 LQKENI. The CDR3 sequence: CASSRTPTGSEAFF. CDR3 coding DNA: TGTGCCAGCTCACGTACCCCAACGGGCAGTGAAGCTTTCTTT.

This clone was found a few times. This chain's CDR3 is CASLGQVVYGYTF. In DNA, the CDR3 is TGTGCCAGCCTGGGACAGGTGGTCTATGGCTACACCTTC. The J gene is TRBJ1-2, the V gene TRBV19; 8 bases agree with TRBD1. Germline CDR1 reads LNHDA; CDR2 reads SQIVND (reference sequence). This CDR3 has 13 amino acids. With V trimmed by 9 bases and J by 4 bases, 7 bases remained unmatched.

This chain links TRBV5-5 with TRBJ1-4; D is perhaps TRBD1 (6 bases). This CDR3 contains 14 residues. V lost 2 bases and J lost 5, with 10 bases in between. Germline lookup yields CDR1 SGHKS and CDR2 YYEKEE (reference sequence). CDR3 sequence (DNA): TGTGCCAGCAGCTTTCTGAGGGGGAATGAAAAACTGTTTTTT. This encodes CASSFLRGNEKLFF.

The chain is built from TRBV6-5 and TRBJ1-3; D ambiguous. The CDR3 loop spans 14 amino acids. Germline loops: CDR1 MNHEY, CDR2 SVGAGI. Trimming removed 6 bases from V and 0 bases from J, with 9 bases in between. The CDR3 DNA reads as TGTGCCAGCAGCCGACTAAGCTCTGGAAACACCATATATTTT. Amino acid sequence: CASSRLSSGNTIYF.